This TCR beta chain was sequenced for a study of cytomegalovirus exposure and HLA in healthy donors. Study-wide results and limits: Reportedly, cytomegalovirus status was diagnosed with high sensitivity and specificity.

Worth noting for this clone: The antigen remains unidentified.

CDR1 is SEHNR, CDR2 FQNEAQ, per germline (reference sequence). The CDR3 loop spans 15 amino acids. J gave up 8 bases and V 6 bases, and 12 bases lay outside the gene matches. Primers for the PCR totalled 60 Vbeta and 13 Jbeta. TCRdb's copy holds only in-frame clones and misses some; the assay was immunoSEQ multiplex PCR. The sample contains 95,000 to 150,000 clones, around 75% of which appear only once. The V gene is TRBV7-9, the J gene TRBJ1-4; 7 nucleotides match TRBD1. Sequencing used PBMCs. The sequence was collected from a young man in good health and CMV-seronegative. CDR3 sequence: CASRETGALEEKLFF. In nucleotides, the CDR3 is TGTGCCAGCAGGGAAACAGGGGCCTTGGAGGAAAAACTGTTTTTT.